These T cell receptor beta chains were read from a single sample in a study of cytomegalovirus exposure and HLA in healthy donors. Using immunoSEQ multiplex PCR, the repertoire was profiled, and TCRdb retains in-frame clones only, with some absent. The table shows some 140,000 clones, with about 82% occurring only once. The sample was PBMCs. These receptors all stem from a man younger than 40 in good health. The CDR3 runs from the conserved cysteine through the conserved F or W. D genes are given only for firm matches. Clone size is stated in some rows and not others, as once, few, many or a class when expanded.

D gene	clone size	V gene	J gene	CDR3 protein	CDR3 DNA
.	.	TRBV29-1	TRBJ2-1	CSVDSFVCEQFF	TGCAGCGTTGATAGTTTCGTGTGTGAGCAGTTCTTC
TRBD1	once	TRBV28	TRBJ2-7	CASIPGQGYEQYF	TGTGCCAGCATTCCAGGACAGGGGTACGAGCAGTACTTC
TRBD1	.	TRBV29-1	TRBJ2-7	CSVRGPPGQGSSYEQYF	TGCAGCGTGAGGGGCCCACCGGGACAGGGTTCTTCCTACGAGCAGTACTTC
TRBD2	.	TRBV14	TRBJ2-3	CASSRSGSADTQYF	TGTGCCAGCAGCCGCAGCGGGAGTGCAGATACGCAGTATTTT
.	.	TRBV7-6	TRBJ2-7	CASSPRADDYEQYF	TGTGCCAGCAGCCCACGCGCAGACGACTACGAGCAGTACTTC
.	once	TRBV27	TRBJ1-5	CASSSFDRLQPQHF	TGTGCCAGCAGTTCCTTCGACAGGCTTCAGCCCCAGCATTTT
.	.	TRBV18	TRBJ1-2	CASSPRRGEEYGYTF	TGTGCCAGCTCACCGAGACGGGGGGAAGAATATGGCTACACCTTC
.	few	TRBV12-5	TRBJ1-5	CASGLSPGPQHF	TGTGCTAGTGGTTTGAGCCCAGGGCCCCAGCATTTT
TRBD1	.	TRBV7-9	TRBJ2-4	CASSYQGQGAAKNIQYF	TGTGCCAGCAGCTATCAAGGCCAGGGGGCAGCCAAAAACATTCAGTACTTC
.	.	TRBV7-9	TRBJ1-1	CASSPRTEMNTEAFF	TGTGCCAGCAGCCCTCGGACAGAGATGAACACTGAAGCTTTCTTT
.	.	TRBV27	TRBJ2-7	CASRSYREEQYF	TGTGCCAGCAGGTCCTACCGCGAGGAGCAGTACTTC
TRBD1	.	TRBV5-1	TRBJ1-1	CASGRDRASTEAFF	TGCGCCAGCGGAAGGGACAGGGCATCCACTGAAGCTTTCTTT
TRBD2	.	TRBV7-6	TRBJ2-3	CASSLGGPSGRTSTDTQYF	TGTGCCAGCAGCTTAGGGGGGCCTAGCGGGAGGACTAGCACAGATACGCAGTATTTT
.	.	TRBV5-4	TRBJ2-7	CASSVGGSSYEQYF	TGTGCCAGCAGCGTTGGGGGGTCCTCCTACGAGCAGTACTTC
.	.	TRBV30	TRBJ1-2	CAWSVQAGSGYGYTF	TGTGCCTGGAGTGTACAAGCAGGTTCGGGATATGGCTACACCTTC
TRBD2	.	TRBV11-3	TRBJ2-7	CASTMTSGSFYEQYF	TGTGCCAGCACCATGACTAGCGGGAGCTTCTACGAGCAGTACTTC
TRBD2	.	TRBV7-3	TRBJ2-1	CASSLQGTSNEQFF	TGTGCCAGCAGCTTACAAGGGACTAGCAATGAGCAGTTCTTC
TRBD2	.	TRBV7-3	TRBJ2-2	CASSLNRGAGDTGELFF	TGTGCCAGCAGCTTAAATCGGGGAGCGGGAGACACCGGGGAGCTGTTTTTT
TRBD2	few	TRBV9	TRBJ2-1	CASTLAGGPNEQFF	TGTGCCAGTACCCTAGCGGGAGGGCCCAATGAGCAGTTCTTC
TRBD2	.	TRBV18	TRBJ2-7	CASSESNLGLAGYEQYF	TGTGCCAGCTCAGAATCTAACTTGGGACTAGCGGGCTACGAGCAGTACTTC
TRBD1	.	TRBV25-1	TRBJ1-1	CASSQGGGRRAEAFF	TGTGCCAGCAGCCAGGGGGGAGGTAGGAGGGCTGAAGCTTTCTTT
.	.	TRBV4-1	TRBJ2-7	CASSQGGENYEQYF	TGCGCCAGCAGCCAAGGGGGCGAGAACTACGAGCAGTACTTC
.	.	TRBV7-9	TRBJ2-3	CASSPGVGTNTDTQYF	TGTGCCAGCAGCCCAGGGGTCGGGACCAACACAGATACGCAGTATTTT
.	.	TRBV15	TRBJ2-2	CATSAWPGSTGELFF	TGTGCCACCAGTGCCTGGCCGGGATCCACCGGGGAGCTGTTTTTT
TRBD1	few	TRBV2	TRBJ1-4	CASSPRGQGNAKLFF	TGTGCCAGCAGCCCGAGAGGACAGGGCAATGCAAAACTGTTTTTT
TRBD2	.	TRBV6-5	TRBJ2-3	CASSYWSGGPVDTQYF	TGTGCCAGCAGTTACTGGTCGGGAGGGCCGGTCGATACGCAGTATTTT